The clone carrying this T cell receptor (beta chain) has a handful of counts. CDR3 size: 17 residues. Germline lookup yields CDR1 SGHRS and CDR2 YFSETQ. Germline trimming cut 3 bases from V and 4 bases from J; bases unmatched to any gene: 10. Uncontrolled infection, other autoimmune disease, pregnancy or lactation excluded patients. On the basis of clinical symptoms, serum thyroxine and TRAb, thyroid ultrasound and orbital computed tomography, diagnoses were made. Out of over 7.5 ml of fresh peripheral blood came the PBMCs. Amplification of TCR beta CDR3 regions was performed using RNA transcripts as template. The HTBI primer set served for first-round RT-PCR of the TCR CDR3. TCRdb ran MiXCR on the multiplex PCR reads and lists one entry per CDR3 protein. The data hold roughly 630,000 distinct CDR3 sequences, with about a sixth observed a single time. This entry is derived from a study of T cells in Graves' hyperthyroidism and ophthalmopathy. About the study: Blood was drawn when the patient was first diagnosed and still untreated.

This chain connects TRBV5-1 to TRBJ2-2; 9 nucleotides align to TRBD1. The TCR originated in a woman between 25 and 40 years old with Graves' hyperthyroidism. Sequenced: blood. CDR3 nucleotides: TGCGCCAGCAGCTCCACCGGACAGGGGTTCGCCACCGGGGAGCTGTTTTTT. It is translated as CASSSTGQGFATGELFF. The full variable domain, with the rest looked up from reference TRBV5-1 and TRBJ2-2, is KAGVTQTPRYLIKTRGQQVTLSCSPISGHRSVSWYQQTPGQGLQFLFEYFSETQRNKGNFPGRFSGRQFSNSRSEMNVSTLELGDSALYLCASSSTGQGFATGELFFGEGSRLTVL.